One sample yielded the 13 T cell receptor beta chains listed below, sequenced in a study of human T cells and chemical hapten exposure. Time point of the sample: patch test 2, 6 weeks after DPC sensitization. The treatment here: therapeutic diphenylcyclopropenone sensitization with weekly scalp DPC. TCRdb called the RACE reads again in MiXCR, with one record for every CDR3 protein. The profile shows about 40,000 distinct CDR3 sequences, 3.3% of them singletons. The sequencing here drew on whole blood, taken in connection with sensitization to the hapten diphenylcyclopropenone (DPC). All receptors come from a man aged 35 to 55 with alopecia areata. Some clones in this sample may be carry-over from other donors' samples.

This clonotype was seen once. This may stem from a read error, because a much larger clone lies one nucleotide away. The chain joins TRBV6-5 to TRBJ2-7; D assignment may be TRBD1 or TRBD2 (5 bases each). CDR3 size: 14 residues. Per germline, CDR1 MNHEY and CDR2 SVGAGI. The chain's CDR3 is CASSYGDDSYEQCF. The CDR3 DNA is TGTGCCAGCAGTTACGGGGACGACTCCTACGAGCAGTGCTTC.

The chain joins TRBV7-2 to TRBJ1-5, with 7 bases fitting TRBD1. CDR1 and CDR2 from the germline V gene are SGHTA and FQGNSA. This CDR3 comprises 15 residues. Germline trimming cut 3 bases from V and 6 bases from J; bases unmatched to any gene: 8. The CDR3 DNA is TGTGCCAGCAGCTTCTCCGGGACAGACAGTCAGCCCCAGCATTTT. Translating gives CASSFSGTDSQPQHF.

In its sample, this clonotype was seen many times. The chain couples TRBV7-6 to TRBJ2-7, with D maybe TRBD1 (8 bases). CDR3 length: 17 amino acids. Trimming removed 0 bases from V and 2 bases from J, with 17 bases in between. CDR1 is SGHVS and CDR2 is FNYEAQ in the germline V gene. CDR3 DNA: TGTGCCAGCAGCTTAGCGGCCGGGGGGACAGGTACCTACGAGCAGTACTTC. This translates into CASSLAAGGTGTYEQYF.

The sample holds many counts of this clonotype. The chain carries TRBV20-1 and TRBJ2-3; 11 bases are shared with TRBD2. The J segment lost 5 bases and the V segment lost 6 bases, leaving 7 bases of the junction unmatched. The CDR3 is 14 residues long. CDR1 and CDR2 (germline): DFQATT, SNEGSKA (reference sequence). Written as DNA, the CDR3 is TGCAGTGCAGGACTAGCGGGCGCCTTAGATACGCAGTATTTT. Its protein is CSAGLAGALDTQYF.

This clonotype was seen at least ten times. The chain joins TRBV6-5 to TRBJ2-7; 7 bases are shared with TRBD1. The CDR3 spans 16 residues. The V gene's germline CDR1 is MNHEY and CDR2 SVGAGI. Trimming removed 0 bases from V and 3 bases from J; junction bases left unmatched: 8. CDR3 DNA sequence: TGTGCCAGCAGTTACTCACCGGGACAGCCACTCTACGAGCAGTACTTC. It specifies CASSYSPGQPLYEQYF.

The DNA for the CDR3 is TGTGCCAGCAGCTTAGTTGGAGTCCGGGAGGCTCAGTTCTTC. Its protein product is CASSLVGVREAQFF. The V call is TRBV7-2, the J call TRBJ2-1, with 7 bases fitting TRBD2. The CDR3 has 14 amino acids. V was clipped by 1 base and J by 13 bases; unmatched bases: 10. CDR1 and CDR2 from the germline V gene are SGHTA and FQGNSA.

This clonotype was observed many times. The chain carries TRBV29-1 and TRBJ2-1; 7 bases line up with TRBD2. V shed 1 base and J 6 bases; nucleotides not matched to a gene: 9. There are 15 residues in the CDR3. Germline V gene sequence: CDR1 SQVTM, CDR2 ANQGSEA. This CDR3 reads CSVEGPGGGRNEQFF. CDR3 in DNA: TGCAGCGTTGAAGGTCCCGGGGGAGGGCGCAATGAGCAGTTCTTC.

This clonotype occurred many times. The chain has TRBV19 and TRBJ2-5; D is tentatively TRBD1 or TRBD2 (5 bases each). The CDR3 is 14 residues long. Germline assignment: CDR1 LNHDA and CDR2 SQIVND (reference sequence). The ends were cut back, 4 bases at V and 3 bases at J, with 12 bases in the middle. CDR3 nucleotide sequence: TGTGCCAGTAGTAATAGCTGGGGGAAAGAGACCCAGTACTTC. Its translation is CASSNSWGKETQYF.

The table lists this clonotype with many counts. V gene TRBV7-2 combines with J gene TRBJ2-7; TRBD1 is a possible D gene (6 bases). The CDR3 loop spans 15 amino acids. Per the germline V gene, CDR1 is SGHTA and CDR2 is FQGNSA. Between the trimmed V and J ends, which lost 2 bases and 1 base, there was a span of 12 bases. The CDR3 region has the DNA TGTGCCAGCAGCTTACGGGACATCTTATCCTACGAGCAGTACTTC. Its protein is CASSLRDILSYEQYF.

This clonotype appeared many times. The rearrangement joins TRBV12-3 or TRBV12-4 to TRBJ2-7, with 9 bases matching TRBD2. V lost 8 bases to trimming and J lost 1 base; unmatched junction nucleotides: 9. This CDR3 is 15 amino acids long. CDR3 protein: CASSPWREGSYEQYF. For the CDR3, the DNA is TGTGCCAGCTCCCCCTGGCGGGAGGGGTCCTACGAGCAGTACTTC.

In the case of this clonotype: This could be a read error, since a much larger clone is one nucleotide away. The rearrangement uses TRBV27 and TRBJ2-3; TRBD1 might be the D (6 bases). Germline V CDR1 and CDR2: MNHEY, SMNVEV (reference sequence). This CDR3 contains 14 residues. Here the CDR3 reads CTSRADRRTDTQYF. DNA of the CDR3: TGTACCAGCAGAGCCGACAGGCGGACAGATACGCAGTATTTT.

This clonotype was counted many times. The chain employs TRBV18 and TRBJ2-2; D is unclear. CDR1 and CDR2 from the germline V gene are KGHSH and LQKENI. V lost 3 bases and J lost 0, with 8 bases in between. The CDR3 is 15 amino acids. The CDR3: CASSPLSTNTGELFF. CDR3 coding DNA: TGTGCCAGCTCACCTCTTTCCACGAACACCGGGGAGCTGTTTTTT.

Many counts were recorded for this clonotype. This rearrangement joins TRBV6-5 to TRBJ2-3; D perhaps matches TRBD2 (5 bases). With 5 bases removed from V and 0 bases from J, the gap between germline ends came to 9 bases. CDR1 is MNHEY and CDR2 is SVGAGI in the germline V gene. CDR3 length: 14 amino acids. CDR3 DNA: TGTGCCAGCAGTCTAGCCCCTAGCACAGATACGCAGTATTTT. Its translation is CASSLAPSTDTQYF.